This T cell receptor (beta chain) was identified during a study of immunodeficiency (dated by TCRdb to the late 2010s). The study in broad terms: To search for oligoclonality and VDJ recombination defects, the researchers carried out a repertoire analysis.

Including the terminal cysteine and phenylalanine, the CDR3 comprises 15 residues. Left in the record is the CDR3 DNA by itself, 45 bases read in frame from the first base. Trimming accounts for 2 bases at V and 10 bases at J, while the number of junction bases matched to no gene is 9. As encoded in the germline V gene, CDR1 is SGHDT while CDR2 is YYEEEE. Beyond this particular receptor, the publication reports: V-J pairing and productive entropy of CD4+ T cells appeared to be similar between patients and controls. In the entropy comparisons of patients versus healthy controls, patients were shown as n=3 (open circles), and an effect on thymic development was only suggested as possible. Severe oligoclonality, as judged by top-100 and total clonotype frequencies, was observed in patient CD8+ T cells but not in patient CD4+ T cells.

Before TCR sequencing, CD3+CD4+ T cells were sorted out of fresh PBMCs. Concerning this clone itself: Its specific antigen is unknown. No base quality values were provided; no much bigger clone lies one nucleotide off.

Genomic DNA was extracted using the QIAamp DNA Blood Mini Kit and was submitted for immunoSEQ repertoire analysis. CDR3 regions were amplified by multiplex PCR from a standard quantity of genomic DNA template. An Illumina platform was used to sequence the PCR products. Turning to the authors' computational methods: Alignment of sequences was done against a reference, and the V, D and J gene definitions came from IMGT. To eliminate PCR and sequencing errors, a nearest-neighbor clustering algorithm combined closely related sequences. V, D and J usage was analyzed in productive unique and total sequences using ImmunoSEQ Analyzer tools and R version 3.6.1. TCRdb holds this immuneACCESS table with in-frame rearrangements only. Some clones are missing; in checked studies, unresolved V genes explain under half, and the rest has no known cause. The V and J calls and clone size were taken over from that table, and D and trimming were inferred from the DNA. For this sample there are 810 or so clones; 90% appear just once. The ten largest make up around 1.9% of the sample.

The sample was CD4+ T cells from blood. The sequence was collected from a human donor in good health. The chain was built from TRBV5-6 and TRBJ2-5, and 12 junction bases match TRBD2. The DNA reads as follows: TGTGCCAGCAGCTTCCGCCTAGCGGGGGGGACCCGCCAGTACTTC. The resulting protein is CASSFRLAGGTRQYF.